The present T cell receptor beta chain was sequenced within a study of blood T cells in healthy people across ages (dated by TCRdb to between 2014 and 2017). About the full investigation: In model experiments, template switching captured roughly one uniquely barcoded TCR beta cDNA molecule for every two T cells. To track age-related changes in TCR beta repertoire diversity, the study relied on deep sequencing normalized with unique cDNA molecular identifiers. The donors were divided into four age groups: young (average around 17 years), middle-aged (about 40), aged (about 60) and long-lived (nearly 85). Donors of different ages were randomly distributed across sequencing lanes to avoid experimental bias. For two donors (one aged 18 to 29 and one aged 80 or older), the study analyzed two additional independent replicas of 1 million unique cDNA reads from the same blood draw. The full study reports these points: As age increased, observed TCR beta diversity per million T cells dropped in a roughly linear way, and a significant reduction was already evident by age 40. The long-lived group showed more naive CD4+ T cells, fewer expanded clones and increased TCR diversity than the aged group, suggesting age selection. Because profiling used bulk unsorted PBMCs, naive and antigen-experienced compartments could not be compared conclusively. Because donor CMV infection status was unknown, age-related changes in expanded clonotypes were potentially confounded. Total diversity estimates from one million sequenced T cells were considered lower bounds and underestimates. Observed TCR beta diversity correlated strongly with the percentage of naive T cells measured by flow cytometry.

The method behind the library was 5' RACE. Data came from an Illumina HiSeq 2500. A second roughly 7 to 11 cycle PCR used a sample-barcoded 5' primer and a J-beta primer mix. A template-switch 5' adaptor carrying 12 random nucleotides introduced a unique molecular identifier onto each TCR beta cDNA molecule. Each sample yielded at least 2.5 million CDR3-containing paired-end reads. All of the RNA was converted into first-strand cDNA using the Mint cDNA synthesis kit, with a TRBC-specific oligonucleotide serving as the primer. All cDNA was treated with uracil-DNA glycosylase and then went through a first 18-cycle PCR with the universal primers M1SS and BC2_uni_R. The paper's processing steps were these. Normalization of each sample was performed by random selection of 1 million high-quality reads, each carrying a distinct molecular identifier. Instead of being binned into consensus sequences, reads that shared molecular identifiers were thrown out. MiTCR, set to a Q25 quality threshold and the strictest error-elimination algorithm, was used for CDR3 identification, clonotype clustering and error correction. A nonparametric unseen species model using Euler transformation provided a lower-bound estimate of total TCR beta diversity. TCRdb reprocessed the public reads (quality trimming at Q25 with fastp, clone calling with MiXCR) and kept in-frame beta chains. For every CDR3 protein sequence, its rows merge into one entry that carries the most common genes and DNA. TCRdb assigned the V and J calls; the authors' analysis was not used. The sample table shows 650,000 to 800,000 distinct CDR3 sequences, and approximately 48% are seen once. The ten largest clones represent about a fifth of the sample.

The germline V gene encodes CDR1 DFQATT and CDR2 SNEGSKA (reference sequence). The CDR3 measures 13 amino acids from cysteine to phenylalanine. The kept DNA is CDR3 alone, 39 bases in frame from the first base. The trim is 8 bases for V and 4 bases for J, with a gap of 17 bases between the germline ends. The 39 donors, aged roughly 6 to 90 years, were systemically healthy Caucasian individuals from Russia. Each donor gave roughly 9 milliliters of peripheral blood, drawn into EDTA-treated Vacutainer tubes. Ficoll-Paque density-gradient centrifugation was used to isolate PBMCs, with at least 6.5 million obtained per sample. Trizol reagent was used to extract total RNA from PBMCs, with at least 5.5 micrograms per sample. For every donor, flow cytometry on a PBMC aliquot measured the percentage of naive CD45RAhigh/CD27high T cells. Of note for this clonotype: It lacks a known antigen. Base qualities are not recorded, but no much larger clone differs from it by a single base.

The chain is encoded by TRBV20-1 joined to TRBJ2-5; TRBD2 is a possible D gene, resting on 7 matching bases. Sample: blood. This receptor was obtained from a man in his sixties in good health. The DNA reads as follows: TGCAGTCTTCTCTGGGGGGGGCGAGAGACCCAGTACTTC. Its product reads: CSLLWGGRETQYF.